One T cell receptor beta chain is described in this entry. Its antigen is not identified. Produced via immunoSEQ multiplex PCR; TCRdb's table is partial and in-frame only. The sample records 200,000 or so clones, roughly 88% being singletons. This CDR3 contains 17 residues. J gave up 1 base and V 6 bases, and 11 bases lay outside the gene matches. CDR1 and CDR2 from the germline V gene are MNHEY and SMNVEV (reference sequence). The data are from a study of T cell responses to AZD1222 COVID-19 vaccine. General observations from the study: Baseline seropositivity characterized only a handful of AZD1222 recipients. Clonal diversity may have been underestimated in mostly white British donors. The study reported that nearly half of spike-specific TCRs target unmutated variant regions.

Here the sequenced sample was peripheral blood, taken on day 0 of AZD1222 vaccination. The chain uses TRBV27 and TRBJ1-1; TRBD1 agrees at 10 bases. The sequence derives from an adult in good health. The DNA for the CDR3 is TGTGCCAGCAGCCCCTTAGGGACAGGGGTTGGGAACACTGAAGCTTTCTTT. This gives the protein CASSPLGTGVGNTEAFF.